A selection of T cell receptor beta chains follows, all from one sample in a study of blood T cell repertoires in COVID-19. Generated by immunoSEQ multiplex PCR, the TCRdb table keeps only in-frame clones and is missing some. There are about 49,000 clones in the sample; approximately 95% occur only once, and 0.9% to 1.1% lies in the top ten. The sequencing input was peripheral blood. These receptors came from a man in his 60s with COVID-19, enrolled during active disease. Each CDR3 is given with its conserved first and last residue. Each record gives: V gene, D gene, J gene, clone size, CDR3 DNA, CDR3 protein. D genes are given only for firm matches. The size of a clone is reported for some rows only, either as once, few or many, or as a class for expanded clones.

v_call: TRBV5-5
d_call: NA
j_call: TRBJ1-2
clone_size: NA
cdr3_nt: TGTGCCAGCAGCTTTCTCCCTGGGCAGGCCGATGGCTACACCTTC
cdr3_aa: CASSFLPGQADGYTF

v_call: TRBV18
d_call: TRBD1
j_call: TRBJ1-4
clone_size: NA
cdr3_nt: TGTGCCAGCTCACGCGGGACAGGGTCTGAAGAACTGTTTTTT
cdr3_aa: CASSRGTGSEELFF

v_call: TRBV10-3
d_call: TRBD2
j_call: TRBJ2-5
clone_size: NA
cdr3_nt: TGTGCCATCAGCGGGACTAGCGGGAGTAGTGGGGAGACCCAGTACTTC
cdr3_aa: CAISGTSGSSGETQYF

v_call: TRBV9
d_call: TRBD2
j_call: TRBJ2-2
clone_size: once
cdr3_nt: TGTGCCAGCAGCGGGGGGACTAGCGGGCTTCCGAACACCGGGGAGCTGTTTTTT
cdr3_aa: CASSGGTSGLPNTGELFF

v_call: TRBV19
d_call: NA
j_call: TRBJ1-4
clone_size: NA
cdr3_nt: TGTGCCAGTAGTATCTTACCAGGTTCAACTAATGAAAAACTGTTTTTT
cdr3_aa: CASSILPGSTNEKLFF

v_call: TRBV10-3
d_call: NA
j_call: TRBJ1-1
clone_size: once
cdr3_nt: TGTGCCATCAGTGAGTCGACGGGGATATCCACTGAAGCTTTCTTT
cdr3_aa: CAISESTGISTEAFF

v_call: TRBV15
d_call: TRBD2
j_call: TRBJ2-7
clone_size: NA
cdr3_nt: TGTGCCACCAGCATCGGGGGGTCGAGTTACGAGCAGTACTTC
cdr3_aa: CATSIGGSSYEQYF

v_call: TRBV2
d_call: TRBD2
j_call: TRBJ2-7
clone_size: NA
cdr3_nt: TGTGCCAGCAGTGAAAAACTAGCGACCACCTACGAGCAGTACTTC
cdr3_aa: CASSEKLATTYEQYF

v_call: TRBV30
d_call: TRBD1
j_call: TRBJ1-5
clone_size: NA
cdr3_nt: TGTGCCTGGAGTGTACAGGGGGGATACCAGCCCCAGCATTTT
cdr3_aa: CAWSVQGGYQPQHF

v_call: TRBV9
d_call: TRBD2
j_call: TRBJ2-7
clone_size: once
cdr3_nt: TGTGCCAGCAGCGTAAACCCACTAGCGGGGGTCTACGAGCAGTACTTC
cdr3_aa: CASSVNPLAGVYEQYF

v_call: TRBV7-3
d_call: NA
j_call: TRBJ2-7
clone_size: NA
cdr3_nt: TGTGCCAGCGCGAGGGATAAGCATGCCTACGAGCAGTACTTC
cdr3_aa: CASARDKHAYEQYF

v_call: TRBV19
d_call: TRBD2
j_call: TRBJ2-7
clone_size: NA
cdr3_nt: TGTGCCAGTAGTATAGATTCGCTAGCGGGAGCCGAGCAGTACTTC
cdr3_aa: CASSIDSLAGAEQYF

v_call: TRBV6-6
d_call: NA
j_call: TRBJ1-3
clone_size: once
cdr3_nt: TGTGCCAGCAGTCGATACAGGGCCCTCTCTGGAAACACCATATATTTT
cdr3_aa: CASSRYRALSGNTIYF

v_call: TRBV29-1
d_call: TRBD1
j_call: TRBJ1-2
clone_size: NA
cdr3_nt: TGCAGCGTGGGTACCGGGACAGGGGGCGAGGGCTACACCTTC
cdr3_aa: CSVGTGTGGEGYTF

v_call: TRBV24-1
d_call: NA
j_call: TRBJ1-2
clone_size: NA
cdr3_nt: TGTGCCACCACTGCGGGGCGATATGGCTACACCTTC
cdr3_aa: CATTAGRYGYTF

v_call: TRBV6-5
d_call: NA
j_call: TRBJ1-1
clone_size: NA
cdr3_nt: TGTGCCAGCAGCAAGAGCAGGGGATGGAGCACTGAAGCTTTCTTT
cdr3_aa: CASSKSRGWSTEAFF

v_call: TRBV27
d_call: TRBD2
j_call: TRBJ2-1
clone_size: NA
cdr3_nt: TGTGCCAGCAGCTCGCCGGGACTATACTACAATGAGCAGTTCTTC
cdr3_aa: CASSSPGLYYNEQFF

v_call: TRBV2
d_call: TRBD2
j_call: TRBJ2-5
clone_size: few
cdr3_nt: TGTGCCAGCACCTCGAGTGGGTCTAGCGGAAAAGAGACCCAGTACTTC
cdr3_aa: CASTSSGSSGKETQYF

v_call: TRBV19
d_call: NA
j_call: TRBJ2-6
clone_size: NA
cdr3_nt: TGTGCCAGTACTAACAGGGACTCTGGGGCCAACGTCCTGACTTTC
cdr3_aa: CASTNRDSGANVLTF

v_call: TRBV10-1
d_call: TRBD2
j_call: TRBJ2-3
clone_size: NA
cdr3_nt: TGCGCCAGCAGTGATGGCGGGGGGGCAGGAGATACGCAGTATTTT
cdr3_aa: CASSDGGGAGDTQYF

v_call: TRBV27
d_call: TRBD1
j_call: TRBJ1-4
clone_size: NA
cdr3_nt: TGTGCCAGCAGTTTCGAAGCCCCGGGACAGGGGAATGAAAAACTGTTTTTT
cdr3_aa: CASSFEAPGQGNEKLFF

v_call: TRBV28
d_call: NA
j_call: TRBJ1-2
clone_size: NA
cdr3_nt: TGTGCCAGCAGTTTGGCAGGGACAAGATCGAAAGGCTACACCTTC
cdr3_aa: CASSLAGTRSKGYTF

v_call: TRBV11-2
d_call: NA
j_call: TRBJ2-1
clone_size: NA
cdr3_nt: TGTGCCAGCAGCCCCCGGGGGAGCGAGGACAATGAGCAGTTCTTC
cdr3_aa: CASSPRGSEDNEQFF

v_call: TRBV10-3
d_call: NA
j_call: TRBJ1-5
clone_size: NA
cdr3_nt: TGTGCCATCAGTGATCGAGAACAGAGCAATCAGCCCCAGCATTTT
cdr3_aa: CAISDREQSNQPQHF

v_call: TRBV2
d_call: TRBD1
j_call: TRBJ2-1
clone_size: NA
cdr3_nt: TGTGCCAGCAGTGAGGGACAGGGAACCTACAATGAGCAGTTCTTC
cdr3_aa: CASSEGQGTYNEQFF

v_call: TRBV6-5
d_call: NA
j_call: TRBJ2-5
clone_size: NA
cdr3_nt: TGTGCCAGCACGAGCCCCGCGGGGGAGACCCAGTACTTC
cdr3_aa: CASTSPAGETQYF

v_call: TRBV4-2
d_call: NA
j_call: TRBJ2-1
clone_size: NA
cdr3_nt: TGTGCCAGCAGCCAAGACAACGGGGGGCCCTTTCAGCAGTTCTTC
cdr3_aa: CASSQDNGGPFQQFF

v_call: TRBV6-4
d_call: NA
j_call: TRBJ2-1
clone_size: NA
cdr3_nt: TGTGCCAGCAGTGAGACACTAGGGATCGCGCAGTTCTTC
cdr3_aa: CASSETLGIAQFF

v_call: TRBV29-1
d_call: TRBD2
j_call: TRBJ2-1
clone_size: once
cdr3_nt: TGCAGCGTTGAAGGGCCCCTTGCGGGAGTGAGTGAGCAGTTCTTC
cdr3_aa: CSVEGPLAGVSEQFF

v_call: TRBV12-3/TRBV12-4
d_call: NA
j_call: TRBJ1-5
clone_size: NA
cdr3_nt: TGTGCCAGCAGTTTAACAGCCAATCAGCCCCAGCATTTT
cdr3_aa: CASSLTANQPQHF

v_call: TRBV19
d_call: NA
j_call: TRBJ1-1
clone_size: once
cdr3_nt: TGTGCCAGCGGTCGTGGGGCGTCGGGTGAAGCTTTCTTT
cdr3_aa: CASGRGASGEAFF

v_call: TRBV6-5
d_call: TRBD1
j_call: TRBJ1-2
clone_size: NA
cdr3_nt: TGTGCCAGCAGTCCCTCCAGGGGGCATGGCTATGGCTACACCTTC
cdr3_aa: CASSPSRGHGYGYTF

v_call: TRBV27
d_call: TRBD1
j_call: TRBJ1-2
clone_size: NA
cdr3_nt: TGTGCCAGCAGTTCCAGGGGGGTATGGGATGGCTACACCTTC
cdr3_aa: CASSSRGVWDGYTF